Listed here are 32 T cell receptor beta chains from one sample, sequenced in a study of cytomegalovirus exposure and HLA in healthy donors. Both 60 Vbeta primers and 13 Jbeta primers went into the PCR. Repertoires were generated with immunoSEQ multiplex PCR, while TCRdb's copy carries only in-frame clones and drops some. The table shows 150,000 to 200,000 clones, with 75% occurring only once. Material: PBMCs. The receptors here all came from a woman aged 50 to 60 in good health and CMV-seropositive.

The chain has TRBV30 and TRBJ2-7; 10 bases agree with TRBD2. V shed 0 bases and J 3 bases; nucleotides not matched to a gene: 8. The germline V gene encodes CDR1 GTSNPN and CDR2 SVGIG (reference sequence). CDR3 size: 16 residues. CDR3 loop: CAWSVRMASGGYEQYF. The CDR3 bases are TGTGCCTGGAGTGTACGTATGGCTAGCGGGGGCTACGAGCAGTACTTC.

The genes are TRBV5-1 and TRBJ2-3; D is unclear. Germline V lookup: CDR1 SGHRS, CDR2 YFSETQ. V dropped 0 bases and J dropped 0 bases, with 8 bases sitting between them. This CDR3 region has 15 residues. CDR3 in amino acids: CASSLGATSTDTQYF. CDR3 sequence (DNA): TGCGCCAGCAGCTTGGGGGCAACTAGCACAGATACGCAGTATTTT.

The rearrangement joins TRBV6-1 to TRBJ1-6; D gene ambiguous. The CDR3 extends over 14 amino acids. Trimming removed 4 bases from V and 0 bases from J, with 4 bases in between. CDR1 is MNHNS, CDR2 SASEGT, per germline. CDR3 amino acids: CASSASSYNSPLHF. CDR3 coding DNA: TGTGCCAGCAGTGCCAGCTCCTATAATTCACCCCTCCACTTT.

The genes are TRBV9 and TRBJ2-2; 15 bases are shared with TRBD2. Germline V gene sequence: CDR1 SGDLS, CDR2 YYNGEE. The ends lost 3 bases at V and 7 bases at J; junction bases unmatched: 4. This CDR3 has 16 amino acids. The CDR3 spells CASSAGLAGGHGELFF. The CDR3, as DNA: TGTGCCAGCAGCGCTGGACTAGCGGGGGGGCACGGGGAGCTGTTTTTT.

V and J are TRBV5-1 and TRBJ1-6; 10 bases are a match to TRBD1. CDR1 and CDR2 (germline): SGHRS, YFSETQ. The junction had 11 bases not matched to a gene; V was cut back by 4 bases and J by 7 bases. CDR3 size: 17 residues. CDR3 region: CASSVVGSGQGNSPLHF. DNA for the CDR3: TGCGCCAGCAGCGTGGTAGGTTCGGGACAGGGGAATTCACCCCTCCACTTT. Filled out from reference TRBV5-1 and TRBJ1-6, the complete variable domain reads KAGVTQTPRYLIKTRGQQVTLSCSPISGHRSVSWYQQTPGQGLQFLFEYFSETQRNKGNFPGRFSGRQFSNSRSEMNVSTLELGDSALYLCASSVVGSGQGNSPLHFGNGTRLTVT.

This clone was observed a few times. The chain has TRBV19 and TRBJ1-1; D is undetermined. This CDR3 is built from 14 residues. Deletions cut 2 bases from V and 6 bases from J, with 13 bases between. From germline, CDR1 is LNHDA and CDR2 SQIVND (reference sequence). CDR3 protein: CASSINSALSEAFF. In DNA, the CDR3 is TGTGCCAGTAGTATAAATTCAGCGCTCTCTGAAGCTTTCTTT. Full variable domain (outside the CDR3, taken from reference TRBV19 and TRBJ1-1): DGGITQSPKYLFRKEGQNVTLSCEQNLNHDAMYWYRQDPGQGLRLIYYSQIVNDFQKGDIAEGYSVSREKKESFPLTVTSAQKNPTAFYLCASSINSALSEAFFGQGTRLTVV.

V and J are TRBV4-1 and TRBJ1-4, with 8 bases matching TRBD1. The junction had 9 bases not matched to a gene; V was cut back by 2 bases and J by 10 bases. Germline CDR1 is MGHRA and CDR2 is YSYEKL. This CDR3 has 15 residues. CDR3 loop: CASSQKPGQERKLFF. CDR3 nucleotide sequence: TGCGCCAGCAGCCAAAAACCGGGACAGGAGAGAAAACTGTTTTTT.

The chain recombines TRBV7-3 with TRBJ2-2, with 7 bases lining up with TRBD2. Germline trimming cut 4 bases from V and 6 bases from J; bases unmatched to any gene: 14. Germline lookup yields CDR1 SGHTA and CDR2 FQGTGA. This CDR3 contains 17 residues. CDR3 nucleotides: TGTGCCAGCAGCTATTCGGTGGGGACTACCCCCGCCGGGGAGCTGTTTTTT. Translation gives CASSYSVGTTPAGELFF.

The J gene is TRBJ1-2, the V gene TRBV19; 7 bases agree with TRBD1. CDR3 length: 15 residues. V shed 6 bases and J 2 bases; nucleotides not matched to a gene: 9. Germline lookup yields CDR1 LNHDA and CDR2 SQIVND (reference sequence). CDR3 loop: CASRNRDRKNYGYTF. CDR3 in DNA: TGTGCCAGTAGAAATCGGGACAGAAAAAACTATGGCTACACCTTC.

The gene calls are TRBV29-1 and TRBJ1-2; D not resolved. Germline V CDR1 and CDR2: SQVTM, ANQGSEA. V shed 5 bases and J shed 0 bases, with 4 bases lying between them. This CDR3 has 11 amino acids. CDR3 in DNA: TGCAGCGTTTTTACTAACTATGGCTACACCTTC. This gives the protein CSVFTNYGYTF.

The table lists this clone with a few counts. The chain's CDR3 is CAWARQGAVAKNIQYF. The CDR3 coding sequence is TGTGCCTGGGCCCGACAGGGGGCCGTGGCCAAAAACATTCAGTACTTC. The chain uses TRBV30 and TRBJ2-4, with TRBD1 identical over 10 bases. The V gene's germline CDR1 is GTSNPN and CDR2 SVGIG (reference sequence). V lost 5 bases, J lost 1 base, and 8 bases stayed unmatched. CDR3 length equals 16 residues.

CDR3 coding DNA: TGTGCCAGCAGCCAAGATTGGGGGGACGAGCAGTACTTC. Translating it yields CASSQDWGDEQYF. J is TRBJ2-7 and V is TRBV4-2; tentatively, D is TRBD2 (6 bases). V shed 0 bases and J shed 5 bases, with 8 bases lying between them. Looked up from germline, CDR1 is LGHNA and CDR2 is YNFKEQ. The CDR3 is 13 amino acids.

This clone was detected only a few times. This chain uses TRBV5-1 with TRBJ2-5, with 8 positions matching TRBD1. V was pared by 2 bases and J by 5 bases, with 8 bases of the junction left unmatched. The germline V gene encodes CDR1 SGHRS and CDR2 YFSETQ. This CDR3 region has 15 residues. This CDR3 is CASSLSTGGAETQYF. In nucleotides, the CDR3 is TGCGCCAGCAGCTTAAGTACAGGGGGTGCGGAGACCCAGTACTTC.

The rearrangement joins TRBV28 to TRBJ1-2; 8 nucleotides match TRBD1. Losses at the gene ends were 6 bases for V and 6 bases for J; bases not matched to a gene: 9. CDR1 is MDHEN, CDR2 SYDVKM, per germline. This CDR3 is 14 amino acids long. For the CDR3, the DNA is TGTGCCAGCAGCCTCCGGGGACAGGCTGATGGCTACACCTTC. As protein: CASSLRGQADGYTF.

This clone was detected once. The CDR3 reads CASSHGGVPYNEQFF. DNA of the CDR3: TGTGCCAGCAGCCACGGGGGGGTTCCCTACAATGAGCAGTTCTTC. This chain links TRBV9 with TRBJ2-1, with 8 bases aligning to TRBD2. V was pared by 4 bases and J by 2 bases, with 5 bases of the junction left unmatched. The CDR3 contains 15 residues. Germline lookup yields CDR1 SGDLS and CDR2 YYNGEE.

The chain has TRBV2 and TRBJ2-1; D is unclear. The V end lost 6 bases, the J end lost 5 bases, and 20 bases lay between the germline ends. Per germline, CDR1 SNHLY and CDR2 FYNNEI. The CDR3 is 16 residues long. The CDR3 DNA follows: TGTGCCAGCAGCTATAACAGAAACCCCCCAAACAATGAGCAGTTCTTC. The encoded protein is CASSYNRNPPNNEQFF.

This clone was recorded a few times. The chain employs TRBV13 and TRBJ2-5; D remains unclear. The CDR3 runs to 15 residues. CDR1 is PRHDT and CDR2 is FYEKMQ in the germline V gene (reference sequence). Trimming removed 3 bases at V and 5 bases at J, with 16 bases between. CDR3 loop: CASSFRRLGAETQYF. The CDR3 DNA sequence: TGTGCCAGCAGCTTCAGACGGCTAGGAGCGGAGACCCAGTACTTC. Full variable domain (rest looked up from reference TRBV13 and TRBJ2-5): AAGVIQSPRHLIKEKRETATLKCYPIPRHDTVYWYQQGPGQDPQFLISFYEKMQSDKGSIPDRFSAQQFSDYHSELNMSSLELGDSALYFCASSFRRLGAETQYFGPGTRLLVL.

This chain's CDR3 is CASSLKGAWETQYF. The CDR3 bases are TGTGCCAGCAGCTTAAAGGGGGCGTGGGAGACCCAGTACTTC. The rearrangement links TRBV7-3 to TRBJ2-5, with 7 nucleotides matching TRBD1. Trimming at V came to 1 base and at J to 5 bases, leaving 4 bases not matched to a gene. Per germline, CDR1 SGHTA and CDR2 FQGTGA. The CDR3 length is 14 residues.

The chain couples TRBV10-3 to TRBJ2-7; D might be TRBD2 (6 bases). Trimming left V 5 bases short and J 0 bases short, with 14 bases between. CDR1 is ENHRY and CDR2 is SYGVKD in the germline V gene. This CDR3 has 15 residues. As DNA, the CDR3 is TGTGCCATCAGTTCCGGGACTGACTTCTCCTACGAGCAGTACTTC. Translating gives CAISSGTDFSYEQYF.

The genes are TRBV7-3 and TRBJ1-1; 7 nucleotides agree with TRBD1. The CDR3 covers 14 residues. From germline, CDR1 is SGHTA and CDR2 FQGTGA. The V gene end was trimmed by 5 bases and the J gene end by 0 bases; junction bases not matched to a gene: 3. The CDR3 spells CASSEGQMNTEAFF. Here the CDR3 DNA reads TGTGCCAGCAGCGAGGGACAGATGAACACTGAAGCTTTCTTT.

The V gene is TRBV29-1, the J gene TRBJ2-5; the D gene is possibly TRBD1 (5 bases). The V and J ends lost 4 bases and 4 bases respectively, with 10 bases between them. The germline gives CDR1 SQVTM, CDR2 ANQGSEA. The CDR3 covers 12 residues. CDR3 bases: TGCAGCGTTGTTAAAGGGGTAGAGACCCAGTACTTC. Encoded protein: CSVVKGVETQYF. Looking up the rest from reference TRBV29-1 and TRBJ2-5 gives the full variable domain: SAVISQKPSRDICQRGTSLTIQCQVDSQVTMMFWYRQQPGQSLTLIATANQGSEATYESGFVIDKFPISRPNLTFSTLTVSNMSPEDSSIYLCSVVKGVETQYFGPGTRLLVL.

This sequence joins TRBV27 and TRBJ1-5; weak D call: TRBD1 (5 bases). The CDR3 is 16 amino acids. CDR1 is MNHEY, CDR2 SMNVEV, per germline (reference sequence). Trimming shortened V by 6 bases and J by 5 bases, and 20 bases separated the two germline ends. The CDR3 DNA reads TGTGCCAGCAGCGACCGGGACGGGAGAGCCGATCAGCCCCAGCATTTT. Amino acid sequence: CASSDRDGRADQPQHF.

CDR3 protein: CASSFRQGTDEQYF. The DNA for the CDR3 is TGCGCCAGCAGCTTTCGACAGGGAACCGACGAGCAGTACTTC. The V call is TRBV5-1, the J call TRBJ2-7; 7 bases line up with TRBD1. The CDR3 has 14 amino acids. J was trimmed by 5 bases and V by 2 bases; bases with no gene match: 7. The V gene's germline CDR1 is SGHRS and CDR2 YFSETQ.

As for this clone: Additional DNA sequences in this sample encode the identical CDR3. The rearrangement joins TRBV2 to TRBJ2-7; perhaps TRBD1 as D (5 bases). This CDR3 is built from 12 residues. V was cut by 4 bases and J by 2 bases, with 6 bases left in between. CDR1 and CDR2 from the germline V gene are SNHLY and FYNNEI. CDR3 DNA sequence: TGTGCCAGCAGTGGGGGCCCCTACGAGCAGTACTTC. It yields the protein CASSGGPYEQYF.

V is TRBV18 and J is TRBJ1-3; 7 bases line up with TRBD1. The CDR3 contains 19 residues. With V trimmed by 2 bases and J by 0 bases, 13 bases remained unmatched. Germline V gene sequence: CDR1 KGHSH, CDR2 LQKENI. The CDR3 is CASSPDAGTAMHSGNTIYF. In DNA, the CDR3 is TGTGCCAGCTCACCAGACGCCGGGACAGCTATGCACTCTGGAAACACCATATATTTT.

This rearrangement joins TRBV13 to TRBJ2-5; D gene unclear. The DNA matches TRBJ2-7 better at its end, which makes the J call doubtful. The CDR3 runs to 13 residues. Germline V gene data show CDR1 as PRHDT and CDR2 as FYEKMQ (reference sequence). CDR3 sequence: CASSETPRYEQYF. The CDR3 bases are TGTGCCAGCAGTGAAACCCCGAGATACGAGCAGTACTTC.

This chain links TRBV30 with TRBJ1-1; no definite D call. The germline gives CDR1 GTSNPN, CDR2 SVGIG (reference sequence). Deletions cut 0 bases from V and 2 bases from J, with 13 bases between. The CDR3 is 15 amino acids. The CDR3 here is CAWSVIFGANTEAFF. In nucleotides, the CDR3 is TGTGCCTGGAGTGTAATTTTTGGAGCCAACACTGAAGCTTTCTTT.

This clone was seen just once. J is TRBJ1-3 and V is TRBV2; TRBD1 matches at 8 bases. V trimming: 6 bases; J trimming: 0 bases; junction bases outside the gene matches: 1. From germline, CDR1 is SNHLY and CDR2 FYNNEI. There are 14 residues in the CDR3. The CDR3 nucleotides are TGTGCCAGCAGGACAGGGGCCTCTGGAAACACCATATATTTT. This gives the protein CASRTGASGNTIYF.

The chain links TRBV5-4 to TRBJ2-7; 15 bases align to TRBD2. The CDR3 has 16 amino acids. The ends lost 0 bases at V and 6 bases at J; junction bases unmatched: 4. Germline V CDR1 and CDR2: SGHNT, YYREEE (reference sequence). DNA of the CDR3: TGTGCCAGCAGCTTGGGGACTAGCGGGGGGGTGGGCGAGCAGTACTTC. As protein: CASSLGTSGGVGEQYF. Drawing the rest from reference TRBV5-4 and TRBJ2-7, the complete variable domain is ETGVTQSPTHLIKTRGQQVTLRCSSQSGHNTVSWYQQALGQGPQFIFQYYREEENGRGNFPPRFSGLQFPNYSSELNVNALELDDSALYLCASSLGTSGGVGEQYFGPGTRLTVT.

This clone was detected only once. The V gene is TRBV19, the J gene TRBJ1-5; D may be TRBD1 (6 bases). This CDR3 is built from 14 residues. V lost 7 bases and J lost 7, with 17 bases in between. CDR1 is LNHDA and CDR2 is SQIVND in the germline V gene (reference sequence). CDR3 coding DNA: TGTGCCAGTAAGGGTTCAGGGGATTGGCAGCCCCAGCATTTT. It encodes CASKGSGDWQPQHF.

The chain couples TRBV2 to TRBJ2-2, with 9 bases lining up with TRBD2. The CDR3 extends over 15 amino acids. V was pared by 6 bases and J by 7 bases, with 9 bases of the junction left unmatched. The germline gives CDR1 SNHLY, CDR2 FYNNEI. CDR3 residues: CASSGRLAGIGELFF. The CDR3 nucleotides read TGTGCCAGCAGCGGTAGGCTAGCGGGGATCGGGGAGCTGTTTTTT.

V is TRBV10-3 and J is TRBJ2-1; 13 bases match TRBD2. Germline values: CDR1 ENHRY, CDR2 SYGVKD. V lost 10 bases and J lost 1; bases outside the gene matches: 7. The CDR3 has 16 amino acids. The CDR3 loop is CATSGTSGVSYNEQFF. The CDR3 coding sequence is TGTGCCACCTCCGGGACTAGCGGGGTTTCCTACAATGAGCAGTTCTTC.